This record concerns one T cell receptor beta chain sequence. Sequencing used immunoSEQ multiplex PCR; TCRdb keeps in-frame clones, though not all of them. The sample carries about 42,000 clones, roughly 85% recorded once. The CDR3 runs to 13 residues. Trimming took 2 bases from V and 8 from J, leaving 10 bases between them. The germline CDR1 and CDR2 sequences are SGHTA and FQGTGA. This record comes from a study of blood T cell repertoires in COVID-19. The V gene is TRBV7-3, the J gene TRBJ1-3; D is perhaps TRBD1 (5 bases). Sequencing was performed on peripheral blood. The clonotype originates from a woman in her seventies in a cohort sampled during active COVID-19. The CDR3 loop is CASSLPGSDTIYF. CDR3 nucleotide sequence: TGTGCCAGCAGCTTACCAGGGTCGGACACCATATATTTT.